Presented here are 2 T cell receptor beta chains from one specimen sequenced in a study of blood T cell repertoires in COVID-19. The table came from immunoSEQ multiplex PCR; TCRdb's copy has only in-frame clones and leaves some out. The table has fewer than 300,000 clones, 85% to 90% seen once. The sequenced sample consisted of peripheral blood. The receptor source for this set is a man aged 45 to 65 with COVID-19, enrolled during active disease.

DNA of the CDR3: TGCGCCAGCAGCTTGGCTGAGTCACCTCGGGGCTACACCTTC. Protein sequence: CASSLAESPRGYTF. This rearrangement joins TRBV5-1 to TRBJ1-2; D ambiguous. Trimming shortened V by 0 bases and J by 8 bases, and 14 bases separated the two germline ends. Germline V gene data show CDR1 as SGHRS and CDR2 as YFSETQ. CDR3 length: 14 residues.

Only a few counts were recorded for this clone. This CDR3 is CASSGQAVIHNEQFF. CDR3 bases: TGTGCCAGCAGTGGACAGGCGGTGATCCACAATGAGCAGTTCTTC. The rearrangement links TRBV2 to TRBJ2-1, with a weak D call TRBD1 (6 bases). Germline assignment: CDR1 SNHLY and CDR2 FYNNEI. This CDR3 is 15 amino acids long. Trimming shortened V by 4 bases and J by 5 bases, and 15 bases separated the two germline ends.